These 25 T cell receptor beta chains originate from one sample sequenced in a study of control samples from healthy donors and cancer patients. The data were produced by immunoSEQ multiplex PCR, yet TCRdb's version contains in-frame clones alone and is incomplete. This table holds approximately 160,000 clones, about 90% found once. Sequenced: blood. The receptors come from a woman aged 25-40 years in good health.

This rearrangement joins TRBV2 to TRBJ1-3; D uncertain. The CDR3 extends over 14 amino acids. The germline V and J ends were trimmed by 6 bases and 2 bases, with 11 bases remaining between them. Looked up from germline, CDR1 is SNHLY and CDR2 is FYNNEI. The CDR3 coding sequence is TGTGCCAGCAGCTTAGACCCAGCTGGAAACACCATATATTTT. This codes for CASSLDPAGNTIYF.

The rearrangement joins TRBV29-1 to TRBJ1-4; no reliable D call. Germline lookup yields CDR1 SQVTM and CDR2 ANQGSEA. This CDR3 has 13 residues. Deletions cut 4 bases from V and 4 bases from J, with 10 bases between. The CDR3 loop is CSVGGGFNEKLFF. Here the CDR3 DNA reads TGCAGCGTTGGTGGCGGCTTTAATGAAAAACTGTTTTTT.

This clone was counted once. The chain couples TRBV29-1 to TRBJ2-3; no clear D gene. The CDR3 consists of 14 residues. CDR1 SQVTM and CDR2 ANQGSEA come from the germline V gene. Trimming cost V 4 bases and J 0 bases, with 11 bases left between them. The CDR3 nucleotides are TGCAGCGTTGTCCGGAGCCCTAGCACAGATACGCAGTATTTT. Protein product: CSVVRSPSTDTQYF.

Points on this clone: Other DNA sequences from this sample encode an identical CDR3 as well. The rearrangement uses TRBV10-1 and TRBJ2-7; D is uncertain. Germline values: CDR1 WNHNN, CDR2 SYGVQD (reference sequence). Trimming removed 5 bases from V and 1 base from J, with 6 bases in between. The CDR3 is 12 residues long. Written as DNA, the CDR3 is TGCGCCAGCAGTTCCTCTTCCTACGAGCAGTACTTC. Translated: CASSSSSYEQYF.

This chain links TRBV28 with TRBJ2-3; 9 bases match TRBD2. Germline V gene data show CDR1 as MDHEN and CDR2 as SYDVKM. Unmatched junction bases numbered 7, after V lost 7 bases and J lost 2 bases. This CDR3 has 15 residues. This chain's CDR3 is CASNPSGAITDTQYF. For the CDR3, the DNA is TGTGCCAGCAACCCTAGCGGGGCAATCACAGATACGCAGTATTTT.

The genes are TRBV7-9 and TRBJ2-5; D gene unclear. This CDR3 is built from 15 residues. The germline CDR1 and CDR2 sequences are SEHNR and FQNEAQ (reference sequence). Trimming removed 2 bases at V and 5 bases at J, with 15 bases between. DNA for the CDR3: TGTGCCAGCAGCTTATTCCCTAGAGCTGGTGAGACCCAGTACTTC. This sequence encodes CASSLFPRAGETQYF.

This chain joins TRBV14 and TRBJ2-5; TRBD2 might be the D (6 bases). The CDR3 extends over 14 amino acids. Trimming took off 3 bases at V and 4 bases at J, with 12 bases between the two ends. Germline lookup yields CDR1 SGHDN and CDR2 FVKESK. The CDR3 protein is CASSQTRGLETQYF. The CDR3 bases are TGTGCCAGCAGCCAGACGCGGGGCTTAGAGACCCAGTACTTC.

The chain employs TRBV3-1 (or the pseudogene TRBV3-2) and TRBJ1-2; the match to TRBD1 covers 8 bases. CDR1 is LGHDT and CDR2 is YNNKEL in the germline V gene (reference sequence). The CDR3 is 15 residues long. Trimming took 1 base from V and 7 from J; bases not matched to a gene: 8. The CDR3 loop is CASSQVGGTGSGYTF. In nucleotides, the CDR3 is TGTGCCAGCAGCCAAGTGGGGGGGACAGGTAGTGGCTACACCTTC.

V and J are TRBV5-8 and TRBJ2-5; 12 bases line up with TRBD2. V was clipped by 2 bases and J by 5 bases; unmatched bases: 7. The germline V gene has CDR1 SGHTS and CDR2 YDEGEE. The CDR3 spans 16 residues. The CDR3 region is CASSFGRLAGVETQYF. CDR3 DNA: TGTGCCAGCAGCTTTGGCCGACTAGCGGGAGTCGAGACCCAGTACTTC.

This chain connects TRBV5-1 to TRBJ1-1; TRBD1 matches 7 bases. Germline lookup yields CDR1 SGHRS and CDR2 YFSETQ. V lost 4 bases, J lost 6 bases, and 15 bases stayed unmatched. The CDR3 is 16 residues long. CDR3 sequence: CASSAYSTGLVPEAFF. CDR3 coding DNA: TGCGCCAGCAGCGCCTACTCGACAGGGCTGGTACCTGAAGCTTTCTTT.

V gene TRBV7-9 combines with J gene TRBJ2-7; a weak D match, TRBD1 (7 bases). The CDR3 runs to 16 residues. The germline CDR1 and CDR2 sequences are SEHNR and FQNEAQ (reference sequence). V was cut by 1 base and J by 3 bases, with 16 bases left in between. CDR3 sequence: CASSLGEAGGFYEQYF. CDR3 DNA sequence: TGTGCCAGCAGCTTAGGTGAGGCAGGGGGGTTCTACGAGCAGTACTTC.

CDR3 in amino acids: CASSMVSYNEQFF. CDR3 coding DNA: TGTGCCAGTAGTATGGTCAGCTACAATGAGCAGTTCTTC. V usage is TRBV19 and J usage is TRBJ2-1; no clear D. Germline CDR1 and CDR2: LNHDA and SQIVND (reference sequence). The CDR3 extends over 13 amino acids. V was pared by 3 bases and J by 3 bases, with 6 bases between.

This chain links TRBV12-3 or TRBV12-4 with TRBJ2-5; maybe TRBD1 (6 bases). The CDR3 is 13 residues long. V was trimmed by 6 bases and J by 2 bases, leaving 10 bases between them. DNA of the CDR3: TGTGCCAGCAGCGGACAGATTCAAGAGACCCAGTACTTC. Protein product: CASSGQIQETQYF.

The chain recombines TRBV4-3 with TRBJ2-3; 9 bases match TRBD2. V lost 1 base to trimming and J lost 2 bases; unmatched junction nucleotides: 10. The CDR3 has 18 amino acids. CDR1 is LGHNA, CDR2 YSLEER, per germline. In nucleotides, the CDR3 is TGCGCCAGCAGCCAAGCCTCCTTCCTAGCGGGGCCCACAGATACGCAGTATTTT. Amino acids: CASSQASFLAGPTDTQYF.

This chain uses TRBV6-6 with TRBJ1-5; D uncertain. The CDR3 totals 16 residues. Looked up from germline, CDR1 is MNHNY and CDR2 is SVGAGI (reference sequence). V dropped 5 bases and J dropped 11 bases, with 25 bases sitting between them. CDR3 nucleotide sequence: TGTGCCAGCAGTCCCTCGCGGGCCCCACCGTTGTCAGCCCAGCATTTT. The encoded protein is CASSPSRAPPLSAQHF.

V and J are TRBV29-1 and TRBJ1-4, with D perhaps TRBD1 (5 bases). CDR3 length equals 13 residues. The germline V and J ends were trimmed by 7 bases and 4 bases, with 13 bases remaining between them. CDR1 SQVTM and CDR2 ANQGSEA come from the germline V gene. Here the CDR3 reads CSADRRHNEKLFF. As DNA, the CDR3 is TGCAGCGCCGACAGACGGCATAATGAAAAACTGTTTTTT.

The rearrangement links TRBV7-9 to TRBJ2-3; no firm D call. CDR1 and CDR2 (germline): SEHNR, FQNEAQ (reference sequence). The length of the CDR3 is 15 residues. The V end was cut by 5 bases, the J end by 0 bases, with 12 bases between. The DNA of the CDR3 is TGTGCCAGCAGCCCTCAAGTTGGCAGCACAGATACGCAGTATTTT. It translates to CASSPQVGSTDTQYF.

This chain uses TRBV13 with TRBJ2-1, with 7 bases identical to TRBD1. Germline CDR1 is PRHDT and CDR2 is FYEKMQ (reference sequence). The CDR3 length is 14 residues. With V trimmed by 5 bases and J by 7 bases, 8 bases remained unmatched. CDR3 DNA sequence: TGTGCCAGCAGCCCACGGACAGGTCCAAATGAGCAGTTCTTC. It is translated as CASSPRTGPNEQFF.

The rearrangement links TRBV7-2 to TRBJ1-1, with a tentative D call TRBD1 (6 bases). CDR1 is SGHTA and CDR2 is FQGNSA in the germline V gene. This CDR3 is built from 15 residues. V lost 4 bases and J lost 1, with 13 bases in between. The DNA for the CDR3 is TGTGCCAGCAGCTCTTATTCGACAGGGAACACTGAAGCTTTCTTT. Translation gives CASSSYSTGNTEAFF. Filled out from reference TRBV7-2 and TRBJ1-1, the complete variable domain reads GAGVSQSPSNKVTEKGKDVELRCDPISGHTALYWYRQSLGQGLEFLIYFQGNSAPDKSGLPSDRFSAERTGGSVSTLTIQRTQQEDSAVYLCASSSYSTGNTEAFFGQGTRLTVV.

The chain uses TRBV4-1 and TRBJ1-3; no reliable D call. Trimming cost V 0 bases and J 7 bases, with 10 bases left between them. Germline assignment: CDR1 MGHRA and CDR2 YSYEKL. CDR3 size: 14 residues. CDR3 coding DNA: TGCGCCAGCAGCCAAGAATACGGCTCGAACACCATATATTTT. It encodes CASSQEYGSNTIYF.

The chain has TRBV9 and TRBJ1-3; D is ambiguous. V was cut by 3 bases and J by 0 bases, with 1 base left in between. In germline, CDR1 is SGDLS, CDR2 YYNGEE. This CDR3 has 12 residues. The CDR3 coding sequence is TGTGCCAGCAGCGCCTCTGGAAACACCATATATTTT. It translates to CASSASGNTIYF.

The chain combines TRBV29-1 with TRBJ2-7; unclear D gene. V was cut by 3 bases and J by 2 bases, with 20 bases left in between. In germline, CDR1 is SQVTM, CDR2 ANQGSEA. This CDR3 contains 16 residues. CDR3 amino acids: CSVDPFRSCIPYEQYF. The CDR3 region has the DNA TGCAGCGTTGACCCCTTTCGCAGTTGTATACCCTACGAGCAGTACTTC.

CDR3 sequence: CATMGNQETQYF. The CDR3 DNA reads TGTGCCACCATGGGCAATCAAGAGACCCAGTACTTC. V usage is TRBV24-1 and J usage is TRBJ2-5; D not certain. The CDR3 loop spans 12 amino acids. Trimming left V 8 bases short and J 2 bases short, with 8 bases between. CDR1 KGHDR and CDR2 SFDVKD come from the germline V gene.

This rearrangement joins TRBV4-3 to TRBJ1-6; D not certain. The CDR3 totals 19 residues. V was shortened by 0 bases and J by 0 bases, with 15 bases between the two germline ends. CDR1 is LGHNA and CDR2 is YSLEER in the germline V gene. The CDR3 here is CASSQDLAGASSYNSPLHF. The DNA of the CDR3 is TGCGCCAGCAGCCAAGACCTTGCAGGCGCCAGCTCCTATAATTCACCCCTCCACTTT.

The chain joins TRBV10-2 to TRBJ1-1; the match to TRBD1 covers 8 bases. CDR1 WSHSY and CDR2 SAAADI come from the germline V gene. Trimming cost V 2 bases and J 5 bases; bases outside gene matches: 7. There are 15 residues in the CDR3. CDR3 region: CASSETRTGWTEAFF. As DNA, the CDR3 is TGCGCCAGCAGTGAGACCCGGACAGGGTGGACTGAAGCTTTCTTT.